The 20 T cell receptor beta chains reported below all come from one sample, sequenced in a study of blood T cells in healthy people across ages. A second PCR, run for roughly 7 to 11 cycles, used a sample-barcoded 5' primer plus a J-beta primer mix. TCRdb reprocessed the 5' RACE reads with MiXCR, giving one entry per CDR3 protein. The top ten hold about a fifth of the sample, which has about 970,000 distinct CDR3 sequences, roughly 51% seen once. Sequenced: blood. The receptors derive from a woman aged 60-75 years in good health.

The CDR3 here is CASSQATGVGYEQYF. CDR3 nucleotide sequence: TGCGCCAGCAGCCAAGCAACAGGGGTGGGCTACGAGCAGTACTTC. This chain uses TRBV4-3 with TRBJ2-7, with 7 bases lining up with TRBD1. CDR1 LGHNA and CDR2 YSLEER come from the germline V gene. The CDR3 length is 15 residues. V trimming: 1 base; J trimming: 3 bases; junction bases outside the gene matches: 6.

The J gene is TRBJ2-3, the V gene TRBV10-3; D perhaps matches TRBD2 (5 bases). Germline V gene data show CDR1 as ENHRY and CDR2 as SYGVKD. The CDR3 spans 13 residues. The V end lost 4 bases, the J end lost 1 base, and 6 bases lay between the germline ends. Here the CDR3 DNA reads TGTGCCATCAGTGGAGCGGGCACAGATACGCAGTATTTT. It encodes CAISGAGTDTQYF.

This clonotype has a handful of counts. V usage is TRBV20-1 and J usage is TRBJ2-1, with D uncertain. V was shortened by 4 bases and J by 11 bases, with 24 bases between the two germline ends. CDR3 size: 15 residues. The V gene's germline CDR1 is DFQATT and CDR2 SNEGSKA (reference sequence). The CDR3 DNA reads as TGCAGTGCTAACTTGGCGGCTAGTTGGTTCTCGCAGCAGTTCTTC. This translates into CSANLAASWFSQQFF.

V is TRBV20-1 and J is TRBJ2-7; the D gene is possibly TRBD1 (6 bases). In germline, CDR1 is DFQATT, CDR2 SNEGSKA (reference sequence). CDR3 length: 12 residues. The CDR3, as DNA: TGCAGCTTTCGACAGGAATTCTACGAGCAGTACTTC. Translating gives CSFRQEFYEQYF.

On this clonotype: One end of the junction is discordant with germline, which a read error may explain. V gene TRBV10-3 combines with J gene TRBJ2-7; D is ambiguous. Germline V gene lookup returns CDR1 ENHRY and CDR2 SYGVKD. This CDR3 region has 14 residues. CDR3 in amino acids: CAISESGYIYERYF. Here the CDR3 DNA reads TGTGCCATCAGTGAGTCGGGCTACATCTACGAGCGGTACTTC.

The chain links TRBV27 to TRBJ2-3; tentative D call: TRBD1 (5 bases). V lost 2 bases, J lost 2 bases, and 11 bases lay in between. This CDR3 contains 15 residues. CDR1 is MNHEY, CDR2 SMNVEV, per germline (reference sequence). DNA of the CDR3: TGTGCCAGCAGTTTAAAGGGGAAGTACACAGATACGCAGTATTTT. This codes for CASSLKGKYTDTQYF.

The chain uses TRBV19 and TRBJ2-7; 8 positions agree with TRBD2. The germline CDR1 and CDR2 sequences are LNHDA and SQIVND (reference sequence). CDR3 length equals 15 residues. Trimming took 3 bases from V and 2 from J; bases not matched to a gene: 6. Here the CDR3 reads CASSMGAGETYEQYF. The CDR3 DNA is TGTGCCAGTAGTATGGGAGCGGGAGAGACCTACGAGCAGTACTTC.

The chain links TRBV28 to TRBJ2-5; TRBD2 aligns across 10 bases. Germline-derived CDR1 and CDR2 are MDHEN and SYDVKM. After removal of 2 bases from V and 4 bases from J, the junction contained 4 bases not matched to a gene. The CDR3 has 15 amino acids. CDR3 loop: CASSLARLAGETQYF. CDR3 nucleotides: TGTGCCAGCAGTTTAGCAAGACTAGCGGGAGAGACCCAGTACTTC.

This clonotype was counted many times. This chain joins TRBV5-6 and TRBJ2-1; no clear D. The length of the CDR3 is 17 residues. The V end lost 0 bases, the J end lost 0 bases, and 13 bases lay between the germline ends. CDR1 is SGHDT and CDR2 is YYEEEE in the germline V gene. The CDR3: CASSLVGGKSSYNEQFF. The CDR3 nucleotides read TGTGCCAGCAGCTTGGTGGGCGGCAAGAGCTCCTACAATGAGCAGTTCTTC. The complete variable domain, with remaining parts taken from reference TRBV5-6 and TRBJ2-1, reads DAGVTQSPTHLIKTRGQQVTLRCSPKSGHDTVSWYQQALGQGPQFIFQYYEEEERQRGNFPDRFSGHQFPNYSSELNVNALLLGDSALYLCASSLVGGKSSYNEQFFGPGTRLTVL.

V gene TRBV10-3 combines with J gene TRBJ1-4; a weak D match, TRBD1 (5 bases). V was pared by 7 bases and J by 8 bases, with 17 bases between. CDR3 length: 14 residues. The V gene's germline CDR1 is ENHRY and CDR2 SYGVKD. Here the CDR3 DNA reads TGTGCCATCAAGTCAGGGCAGGGACGCGAAAAACTGTTTTTT. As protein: CAIKSGQGREKLFF.

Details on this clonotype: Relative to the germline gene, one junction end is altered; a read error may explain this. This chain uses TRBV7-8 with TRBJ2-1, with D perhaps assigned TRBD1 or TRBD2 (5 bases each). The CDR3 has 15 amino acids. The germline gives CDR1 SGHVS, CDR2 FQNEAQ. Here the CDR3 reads CARSLDDSRGTGQFF. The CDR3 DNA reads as TGTGCCCGCAGCTTAGATGACTCCAGAGGGACGGGGCAGTTCTTC.

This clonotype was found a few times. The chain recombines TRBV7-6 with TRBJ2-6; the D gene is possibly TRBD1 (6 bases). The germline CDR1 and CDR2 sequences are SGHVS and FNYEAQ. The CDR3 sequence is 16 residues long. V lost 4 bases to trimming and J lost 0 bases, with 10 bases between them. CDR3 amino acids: CASSSTGCSGANVLTF. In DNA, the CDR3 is TGTGCCAGCAGCTCCACAGGGTGCTCTGGGGCCAACGTCCTGACTTTC.

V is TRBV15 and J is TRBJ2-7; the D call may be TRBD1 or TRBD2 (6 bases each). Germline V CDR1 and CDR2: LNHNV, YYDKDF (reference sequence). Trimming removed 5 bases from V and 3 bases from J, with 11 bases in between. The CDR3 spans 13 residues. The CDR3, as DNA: TGTGCCACCAGCGGGGGGCCAGACTACGAGCAGTACTTC. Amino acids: CATSGGPDYEQYF. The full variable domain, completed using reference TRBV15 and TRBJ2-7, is DAMVIQNPRYQVTQFGKPVTLSCSQTLNHNVMYWYQQKSSQAPKLLFHYYDKDFNNEADTPDNFQSRRPNTSFCFLDIRSPGLGDTAMYLCATSGGPDYEQYFGPGTRLTVT.

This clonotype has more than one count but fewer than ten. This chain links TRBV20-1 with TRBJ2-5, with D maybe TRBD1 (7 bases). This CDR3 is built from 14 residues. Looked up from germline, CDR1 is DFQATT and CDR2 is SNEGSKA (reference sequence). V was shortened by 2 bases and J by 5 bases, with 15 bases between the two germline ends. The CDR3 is CSARRQGGVETQYF. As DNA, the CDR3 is TGCAGTGCTAGACGGCAGGGGGGAGTGGAGACCCAGTACTTC.

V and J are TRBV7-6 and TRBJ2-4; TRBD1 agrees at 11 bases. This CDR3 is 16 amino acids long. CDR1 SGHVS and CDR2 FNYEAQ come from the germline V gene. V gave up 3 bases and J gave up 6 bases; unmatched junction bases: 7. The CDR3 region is CASSLDRGPSGNIQYF. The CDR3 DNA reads TGTGCCAGCAGCTTGGACAGGGGGCCCTCGGGAAACATTCAGTACTTC.

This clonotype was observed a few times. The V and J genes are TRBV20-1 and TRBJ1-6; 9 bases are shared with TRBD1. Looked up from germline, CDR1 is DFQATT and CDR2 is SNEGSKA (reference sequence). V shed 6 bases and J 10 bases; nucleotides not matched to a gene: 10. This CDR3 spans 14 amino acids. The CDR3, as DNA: TGCAGTGCAAGGACAGGGGTGGGATACTCACCCCTCCACTTT. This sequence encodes CSARTGVGYSPLHF.

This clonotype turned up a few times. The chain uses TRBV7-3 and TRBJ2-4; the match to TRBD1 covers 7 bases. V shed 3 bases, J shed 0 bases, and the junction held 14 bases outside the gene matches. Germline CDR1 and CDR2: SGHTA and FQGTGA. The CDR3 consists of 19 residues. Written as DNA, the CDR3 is TGTGCCAGCAGCTTCTTCCGCGGCCGGGACAGCGTAGCCAAAAACATTCAGTACTTC. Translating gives CASSFFRGRDSVAKNIQYF. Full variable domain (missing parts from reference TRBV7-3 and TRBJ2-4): GAGVSQTPSNKVTEKGKYVELRCDPISGHTALYWYRQSLGQGPEFLIYFQGTGAADDSGLPNDRFFAVRPEGSVSTLKIQRTERGDSAVYLCASSFFRGRDSVAKNIQYFGAGTRLSVL.

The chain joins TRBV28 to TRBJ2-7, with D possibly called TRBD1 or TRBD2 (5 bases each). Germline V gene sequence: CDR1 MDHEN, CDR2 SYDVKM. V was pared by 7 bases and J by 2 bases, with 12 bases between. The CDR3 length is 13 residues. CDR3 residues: CASIEGPAYEQYF. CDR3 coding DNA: TGTGCCAGCATCGAGGGGCCGGCCTACGAGCAGTACTTC.

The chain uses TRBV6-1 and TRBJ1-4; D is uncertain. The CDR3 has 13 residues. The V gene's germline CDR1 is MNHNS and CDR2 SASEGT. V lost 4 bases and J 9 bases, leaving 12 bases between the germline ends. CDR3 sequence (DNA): TGTGCCAGCAGTGCGACAACAGAGCAAAAACTGTTTTTT. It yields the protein CASSATTEQKLFF.

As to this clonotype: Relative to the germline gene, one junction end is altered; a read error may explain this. The CDR3 region is CSTSDRAYKEQFF. In nucleotides, the CDR3 is TGCAGCACTTCGGACAGGGCCTACAAAGAGCAGTTCTTC. This chain links TRBV29-1 with TRBJ2-1, with 8 bases matching TRBD1. This CDR3 is built from 13 residues. From germline, CDR1 is SQVTM and CDR2 ANQGSEA.